The 6 T cell receptor beta chains given below trace back to one sample, sequenced in a study of blood T cell repertoires in COVID-19. Data came from immunoSEQ multiplex PCR; TCRdb stores just in-frame clones and leaves some out. The sample lists about 300,000 clones, 89% occurring once. The source material was peripheral blood. The receptors here all came from a man aged 18 to 29 who had recovered from COVID-19.

The rearrangement joins TRBV6-5 to TRBJ2-2; TRBD2 might be the D (6 bases). Germline CDR1 MNHEY, CDR2 SVGAGI. The CDR3 runs to 14 residues. V lost 11 bases and J lost 3, with 16 bases in between. CDR3: CACRRAGDTGELFF. In nucleotides, the CDR3 is TGTGCCTGCCGGAGGGCTGGGGACACCGGGGAGCTGTTTTTT.

J is TRBJ2-3 and V is TRBV4-2; 10 bases line up with TRBD2. V was pared by 0 bases and J by 2 bases, with 8 bases of the junction left unmatched. The CDR3 has 18 amino acids. The germline V gene encodes CDR1 LGHNA and CDR2 YNFKEQ. The DNA of the CDR3 is TGTGCCAGCAGCCAAGAAAGGCAGCGGGGGGGCGACACAGATACGCAGTATTTT. Its translation is CASSQERQRGGDTDTQYF.

J is TRBJ1-1 and V is TRBV5-1; D is possibly TRBD1 (5 bases). CDR1 and CDR2 from the germline V gene are SGHRS and YFSETQ. V lost 3 bases to trimming and J lost 8 bases, with 17 bases between them. There are 14 residues in the CDR3. The CDR3 protein is CASSSRGAGPEAFF. The CDR3 DNA sequence: TGCGCCAGCAGCTCTCGAGGTGCAGGGCCAGAAGCTTTCTTT.

This sequence joins TRBV6-5 and TRBJ2-7; D remains ambiguous. V shed 5 bases and J shed 3 bases, with 8 bases lying between them. From germline, CDR1 is MNHEY and CDR2 SVGAGI. The CDR3 totals 12 residues. The CDR3 sequence is CASSQNRYEQYF. The CDR3 DNA sequence: TGTGCCAGCAGTCAGAACCGCTACGAGCAGTACTTC.

The J gene is TRBJ2-1, the V gene TRBV4-1, with 7 bases identical to TRBD1. The CDR3 is made up of 15 amino acids. V trimming: 3 bases; J trimming: 7 bases; junction bases outside the gene matches: 9. The germline CDR1 and CDR2 sequences are MGHRA and YSYEKL. For the CDR3, the DNA is TGCGCCAGCAGCCAGCCGGGACAGAGCCGGAATGAGCAGTTCTTC. Protein product: CASSQPGQSRNEQFF.

This chain uses TRBV19 with TRBJ2-7; D gene uncertain. Germline CDR1 LNHDA, CDR2 SQIVND (reference sequence). The V end was cut by 5 bases, the J end by 4 bases, with 15 bases between. The CDR3 runs to 14 residues. The DNA of the CDR3 is TGTGCCAGTAGTTCAGTCTCCTCGCTTTACGAGCAGTACTTC. This translates into CASSSVSSLYEQYF.